Shown below are 5 T cell receptor beta chains from a single sample sequenced in a study of cytomegalovirus exposure and HLA in healthy donors. The study ran its PCR with 60 Vbeta and 13 Jbeta primers. Sequencing used immunoSEQ multiplex PCR; TCRdb keeps in-frame clones, though not all of them. The profile covers almost 200,000 clones, with around three quarters appearing a single time and 1.5% to 2% taken by the ten largest. Sample: PBMCs. The origin of the receptors is a man aged 25 to 40 in good health and CMV-seronegative.

The CDR3 loop is CASSLVFKGGGCEVVNSPLHF. The CDR3, as DNA: TGTGCCAGCAGCTTAGTTTTCAAGGGAGGGGGGTGTGAGGTTGTCAATTCACCCCTCCACTTT. V gene TRBV7-6 combines with J gene TRBJ1-6; TRBD1 is a possible D gene (6 bases). CDR1 and CDR2 (germline): SGHVS, FNYEAQ. V was clipped by 1 base and J by 7 bases, with 29 bases between them. There are 21 residues in the CDR3.

This chain links TRBV2 with TRBJ2-7, with a possible D match to TRBD1 (5 bases). V was trimmed by 6 bases and J by 1 base, leaving 16 bases between them. The germline gives CDR1 SNHLY, CDR2 FYNNEI. This CDR3 comprises 15 residues. This CDR3 reads CASRTALASSYEQYF. CDR3 DNA: TGTGCCAGCAGGACAGCCTTAGCCTCATCCTACGAGCAGTACTTC.

This chain joins TRBV7-6 and TRBJ1-1; weak D call: TRBD1 (6 bases). Germline lookup yields CDR1 SGHVS and CDR2 FNYEAQ. The CDR3 totals 15 residues. The V end lost 5 bases, the J end lost 5 bases, and 18 bases lay between the germline ends. The CDR3 loop is CASSPAQQGWTEAFF. CDR3 in DNA: TGTGCCAGCAGCCCCGCCCAACAGGGCTGGACTGAAGCTTTCTTT.

The chain joins TRBV15 to TRBJ1-2; D may be TRBD1 (6 bases). This CDR3 contains 15 residues. Germline lookup yields CDR1 LNHNV and CDR2 YYDKDF (reference sequence). The V and J ends lost 3 bases and 4 bases respectively, with 15 bases between them. The CDR3 loop reads CATSRLGGSTYGYTF. The CDR3 DNA reads as TGTGCCACCAGCAGGTTAGGGGGATCAACCTATGGCTACACCTTC.

This chain connects TRBV5-4 to TRBJ2-6, with D tentatively TRBD1 (6 bases). This CDR3 is 17 amino acids long. Per germline, CDR1 SGHNT and CDR2 YYREEE (reference sequence). The V gene lost 4 bases and the J gene lost 3 bases, with 17 bases spanning the gap. The DNA of the CDR3 is TGTGCCAGCAGCCCGGAGACAGGTCTAGGTGGGGCCAACGTCCTGACTTTC. Residues: CASSPETGLGGANVLTF.